This T cell receptor (beta chain) was obtained from a study of blood T cell repertoires in COVID-19. Study-level background: Acute-phase and convalescent COVID-19 samples originated in the United States, Italy and Spain. T cells, B-cell-depleted T cells, or PBMCs supplied cDNA or gDNA.

CDR1 SGHTA and CDR2 FQGNSA come from the germline V gene. V lost 4 bases to trimming and J lost 0 bases, with 9 bases between them. This CDR3 comprises 14 residues. Original processing methods: Quantification of nucleated cells was approximated via reference gene primer amplification. Assay used: immunoSEQ multiplex PCR; TCRdb lists only in-frame clones, some missing. V and J calls plus clone size are reproduced from that table; the DNA served to infer D and trimming. The sample has fewer than 350,000 clones; about 82% are singletons. The sequence came from a woman aged 45-65 years with active or convalescent COVID-19. The chain has TRBV7-2 and TRBJ1-1; D ambiguous. The specimen sequenced was peripheral blood. CDR3 sequence reads: CASSSRVMNTEAFF. CDR3 nucleotides: TGTGCCAGCAGCTCGAGGGTAATGAACACTGAAGCTTTCTTT.